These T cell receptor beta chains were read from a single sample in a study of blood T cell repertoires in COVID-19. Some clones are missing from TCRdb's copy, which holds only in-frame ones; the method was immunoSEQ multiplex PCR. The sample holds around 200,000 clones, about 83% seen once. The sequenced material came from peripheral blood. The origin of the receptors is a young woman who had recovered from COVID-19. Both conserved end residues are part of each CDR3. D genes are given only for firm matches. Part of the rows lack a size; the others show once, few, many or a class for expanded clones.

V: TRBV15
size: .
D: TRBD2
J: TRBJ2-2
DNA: TGTGCCACCAGCAGAGCCAGCGGGGGGGATTTCGGGGAGCTGTTTTTT
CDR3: CATSRASGGDFGELFF

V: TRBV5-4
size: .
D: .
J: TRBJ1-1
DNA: TGTGCCAGCAGCTTCAGGGGTAACACTGAAGCTTTCTTT
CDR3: CASSFRGNTEAFF

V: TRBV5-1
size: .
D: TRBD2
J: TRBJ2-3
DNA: TGCGCCAGCAGCTCCGTCCCGGGACTAGCGGGAGGCATGGGAGATACGCAGTATTTT
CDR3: CASSSVPGLAGGMGDTQYF

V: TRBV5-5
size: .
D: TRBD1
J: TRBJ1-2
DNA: TGTGCCAGCAGCATCCGGACAGGCTCTAACTATGGCTACACCTTC
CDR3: CASSIRTGSNYGYTF

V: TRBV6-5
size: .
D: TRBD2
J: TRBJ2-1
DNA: TGTGCCAGCAGTTACAGTACTAGCGGTCACCACAATGAGCAGTTCTTC
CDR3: CASSYSTSGHHNEQFF

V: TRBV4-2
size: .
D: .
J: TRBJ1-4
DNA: TGTGCCAGCAGCCCCTCCCGAGTTGGTGAAAAACTGTTTTTT
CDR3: CASSPSRVGEKLFF

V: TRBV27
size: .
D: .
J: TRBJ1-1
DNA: TGTGCCAGCAGTTTATATAGCCGGGGGATGAACACTGAAGCTTTCTTT
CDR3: CASSLYSRGMNTEAFF

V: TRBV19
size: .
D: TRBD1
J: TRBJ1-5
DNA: TGTGCCAGTAGTAGGACAGGGGGCTCCAATCAGCCCCAGCATTTT
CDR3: CASSRTGGSNQPQHF

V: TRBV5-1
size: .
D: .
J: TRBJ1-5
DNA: TGCGCCAGCAGCTTGGGCCACGGGGATCAGCCCCAGCATTTT
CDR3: CASSLGHGDQPQHF

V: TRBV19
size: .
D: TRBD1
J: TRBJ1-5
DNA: TGTGCCAGTAGCTGGGGGGACAGCTATCAGCCCCAGCATTTT
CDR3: CASSWGDSYQPQHF

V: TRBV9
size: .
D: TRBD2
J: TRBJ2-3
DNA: TGTGCCAGCAGCGTAAGCGGGGGTACCGGCACAGATACGCAGTATTTT
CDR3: CASSVSGGTGTDTQYF

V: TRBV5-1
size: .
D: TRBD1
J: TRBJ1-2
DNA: TGCGCCAGCAGCTTGGGGACAGGGGGCCCCTATGGCTACACCTTC
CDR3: CASSLGTGGPYGYTF

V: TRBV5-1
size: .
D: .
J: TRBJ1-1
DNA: TGCGCCAGCAGCTTATCAGGGGCCGCTGAAGCTTTCTTT
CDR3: CASSLSGAAEAFF

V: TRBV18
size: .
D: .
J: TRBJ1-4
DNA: TGTGCCAGCTCACTCACGCACGGGGAAAAACTGTTTTTT
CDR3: CASSLTHGEKLFF

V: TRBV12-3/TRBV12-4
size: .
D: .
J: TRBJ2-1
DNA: TGTGCCAGCAGTCTGGGGGGGCGGGAGTTCTTC
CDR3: CASSLGGREFF

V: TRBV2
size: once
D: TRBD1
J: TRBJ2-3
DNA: TGTGCCAGCAGGGCGGACAGGGGGCGCCCAGATACGCAGTATTTT
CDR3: CASRADRGRPDTQYF

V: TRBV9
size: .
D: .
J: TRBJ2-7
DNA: TGTGCCAGCAGCGTAGCTGGGGCCAGGGGCCACGAGCAGTACTTC
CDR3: CASSVAGARGHEQYF

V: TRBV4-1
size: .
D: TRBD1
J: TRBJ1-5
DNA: TGCGCCAGCAGCCAAGATTGGGTACAGGGGCATCAGCCCCAGCATTTT
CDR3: CASSQDWVQGHQPQHF

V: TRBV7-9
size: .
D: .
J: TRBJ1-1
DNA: TGTGCCAGCAACAACCCAATGCGGGGGCCGGACCATGAAGCTTTCTTT
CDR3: CASNNPMRGPDHEAFF

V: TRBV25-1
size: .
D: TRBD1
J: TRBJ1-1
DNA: TGTGCCAGCAGTCGGACAGGGACCCACACTGAAGCTTTCTTT
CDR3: CASSRTGTHTEAFF

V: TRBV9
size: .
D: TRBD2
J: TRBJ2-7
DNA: TGTGCCAGCAGCGTCGGGACTAGCGGAACCTACGAGCAGTACTTC
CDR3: CASSVGTSGTYEQYF

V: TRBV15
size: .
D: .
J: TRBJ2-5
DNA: TGTGCCACCAGCAGGGGGCATCAAGAGACCCAGTACTTC
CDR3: CATSRGHQETQYF

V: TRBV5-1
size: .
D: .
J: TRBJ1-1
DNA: TGCGCCAGCAGCTTGACACGCCTCTCGAGGGCTGAAGCTTTCTTT
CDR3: CASSLTRLSRAEAFF

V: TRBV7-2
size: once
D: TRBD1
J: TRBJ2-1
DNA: TGTGCCAGCAGCCACGGGACAGGGATTTACAATGAGCAGTTCTTC
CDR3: CASSHGTGIYNEQFF

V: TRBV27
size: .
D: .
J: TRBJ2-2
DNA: TGTGCCAGCAGTTTATGGGGCAGGGGCAGATACACCGGGGAGCTGTTTTTT
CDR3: CASSLWGRGRYTGELFF

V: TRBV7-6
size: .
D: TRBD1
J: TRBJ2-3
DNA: TGTGCCAGCAGCGTAGGCAGGGGGCCCGGCACAGATACGCAGTATTTT
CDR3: CASSVGRGPGTDTQYF

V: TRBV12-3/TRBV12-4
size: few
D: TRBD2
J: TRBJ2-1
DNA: TGTGCCAGCAGTTCAGGCGGGGGGGAGCAGTTCTTC
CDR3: CASSSGGGEQFF

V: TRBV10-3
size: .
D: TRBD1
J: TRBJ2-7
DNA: TGTGCCATCACCCGGGACAGGGAACAGGAGCAGTACTTC
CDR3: CAITRDREQEQYF

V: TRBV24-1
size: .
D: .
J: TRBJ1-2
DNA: TGTGCCACCAACCCACAGGGCGTCGATGGCTACACCTTC
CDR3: CATNPQGVDGYTF

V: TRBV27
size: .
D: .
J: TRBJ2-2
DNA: TGTGCCAGCAGTTCCGCCGGGAGTACCGGGGAGCTGTTTTTT
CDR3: CASSSAGSTGELFF

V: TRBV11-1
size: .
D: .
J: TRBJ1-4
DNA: TGTGCCAGCAGCATAGGACAGCTCTCTGAAAAACTGTTTTTT
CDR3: CASSIGQLSEKLFF

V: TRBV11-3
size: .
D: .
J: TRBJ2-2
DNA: TGTGCCAGCAGCTTAGCAGGGATGGGAACTGTGAACACCGGGGAGCTGTTTTTT
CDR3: CASSLAGMGTVNTGELFF

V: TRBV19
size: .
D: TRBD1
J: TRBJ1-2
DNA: TGTGCCAGTAGCAGGGGGCTCGGCTATGGCTACACCTTC
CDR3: CASSRGLGYGYTF

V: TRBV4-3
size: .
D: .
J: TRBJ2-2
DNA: TGCGCCAGCAGCCAAGATGAGCAAGCCACTAACACCGGGGAGCTGTTTTTT
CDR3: CASSQDEQATNTGELFF

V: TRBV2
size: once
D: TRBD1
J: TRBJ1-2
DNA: TGTGCCAGCAGTGAGGGACAGTATGGCTACACCTTC
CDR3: CASSEGQYGYTF

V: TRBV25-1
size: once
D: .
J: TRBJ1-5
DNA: TGTGCCAGCACGCGGGGCAATCAGCCCCAGCATTTT
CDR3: CASTRGNQPQHF

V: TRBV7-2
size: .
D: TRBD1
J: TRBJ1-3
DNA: TGTGCCAGCAGCGCCGTCAGGGGGCGCGGAAACACCATATATTTT
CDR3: CASSAVRGRGNTIYF

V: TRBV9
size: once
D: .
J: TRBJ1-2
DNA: TGTGCCAGCAGCGAGCCCCTCCCTGGCTACACCTTC
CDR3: CASSEPLPGYTF

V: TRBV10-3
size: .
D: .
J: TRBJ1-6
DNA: TGTGCCATCAGTGAGTCGCAGGGTAATTCACCCCTCCACTTT
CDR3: CAISESQGNSPLHF

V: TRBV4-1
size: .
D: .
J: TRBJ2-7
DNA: TGCGCCAGCAGCCAAGGGGCGGGTTCCTACGAGCAGTACTTC
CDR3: CASSQGAGSYEQYF

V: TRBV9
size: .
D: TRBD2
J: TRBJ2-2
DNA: TGTGCCAGCAGCCTCCCGGGACTAAACACCGGGGAGCTGTTTTTT
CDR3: CASSLPGLNTGELFF